These 4 T cell receptor beta chains were sequenced from one sample in a study of blood T cell repertoires in COVID-19. TCRdb's copy holds only in-frame clones and misses some; the assay was immunoSEQ multiplex PCR. The data hold fewer than 150,000 clones, with roughly 80% observed a single time. Sequences were obtained from peripheral blood. The receptor set was obtained from a woman in her twenties or thirties who had recovered from COVID-19.

This clone was found once. The chain couples TRBV5-6 to TRBJ2-3; 8 bases align to TRBD1. The CDR3 loop spans 18 amino acids. Per the germline V gene, CDR1 is SGHDT and CDR2 is YYEEEE. Unmatched junction bases numbered 14, after V lost 1 base and J lost 4 bases. In nucleotides, the CDR3 is TGTGCCAGCAGCTTGTTTTCCGACAGGGGAATTTGGCCAGATACGCAGTATTTT. It codes for CASSLFSDRGIWPDTQYF.

The V call is TRBV4-2, the J call TRBJ1-1; 7 bases are a match to TRBD1. V dropped 0 bases and J dropped 4; count of bases not matched to a gene: 8. Germline V CDR1 and CDR2: LGHNA, YNFKEQ. The CDR3 contains 16 residues. The CDR3 bases are TGTGCCAGCAGCCAAGATTTTCATGCAGGGGGCACTGAAGCTTTCTTT. Its translation is CASSQDFHAGGTEAFF.

The chain is built from TRBV5-1 and TRBJ2-7; D gene ambiguous. CDR3 size: 16 residues. CDR1 SGHRS and CDR2 YFSETQ come from the germline V gene. V was trimmed by 0 bases and J by 0 bases, leaving 13 bases between them. CDR3 DNA sequence: TGCGCCAGCAGCTTGGGCGTTAGTCTATACTCCTACGAGCAGTACTTC. This sequence encodes CASSLGVSLYSYEQYF.

J is TRBJ2-1 and V is TRBV25-1; a weak D match, TRBD2 (6 bases). Germline V gene lookup returns CDR1 MGHDK and CDR2 SYGVNS. V was trimmed by 5 bases and J by 7 bases, leaving 12 bases between them. This CDR3 comprises 13 residues. The CDR3 nucleotides read TGTGCCAGCAGTTCCCTGGGGAGGAATGAGCAGTTCTTC. This gives the protein CASSSLGRNEQFF.